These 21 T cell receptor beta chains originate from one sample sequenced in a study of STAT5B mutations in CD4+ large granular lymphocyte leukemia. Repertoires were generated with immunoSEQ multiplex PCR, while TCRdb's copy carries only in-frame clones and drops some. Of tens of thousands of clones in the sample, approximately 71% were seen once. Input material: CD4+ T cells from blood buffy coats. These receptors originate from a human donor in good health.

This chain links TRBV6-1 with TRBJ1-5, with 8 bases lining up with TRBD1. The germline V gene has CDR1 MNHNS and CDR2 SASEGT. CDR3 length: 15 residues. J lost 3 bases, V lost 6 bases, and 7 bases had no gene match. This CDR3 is CASRLGTGLNQPQHF. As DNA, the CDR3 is TGTGCCAGCAGACTCGGGACAGGTCTCAATCAGCCCCAGCATTTT.

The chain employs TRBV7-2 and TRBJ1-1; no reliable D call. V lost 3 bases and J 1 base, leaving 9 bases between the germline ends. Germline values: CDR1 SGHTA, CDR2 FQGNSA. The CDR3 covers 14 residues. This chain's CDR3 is CASSFLGQNTEAFF. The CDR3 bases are TGTGCCAGCAGCTTTTTGGGTCAGAACACTGAAGCTTTCTTT. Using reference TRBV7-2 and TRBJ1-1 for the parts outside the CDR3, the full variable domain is GAGVSQSPSNKVTEKGKDVELRCDPISGHTALYWYRQSLGQGLEFLIYFQGNSAPDKSGLPSDRFSAERTGGSVSTLTIQRTQQEDSAVYLCASSFLGQNTEAFFGQGTRLTVV.

CDR3: CASSAGSSLGANVLTF. In nucleotides, the CDR3 is TGTGCCAGTAGTGCAGGGAGTTCACTGGGGGCCAACGTCCTGACTTTC. The V call is TRBV19, the J call TRBJ2-6, with D perhaps TRBD1 or TRBD2 (5 bases each). V dropped 5 bases and J dropped 4 bases, with 15 bases sitting between them. Germline assignment: CDR1 LNHDA and CDR2 SQIVND (reference sequence). The CDR3 runs to 16 residues.

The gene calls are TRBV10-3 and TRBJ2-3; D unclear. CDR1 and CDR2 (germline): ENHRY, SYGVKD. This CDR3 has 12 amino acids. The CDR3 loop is CASVGSTDTQYF. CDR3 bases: TGTGCGTCGGTGGGTAGCACAGATACGCAGTATTTT.

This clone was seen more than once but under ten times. CDR3 in amino acids: CASSQGQSSNTQYF. The CDR3 nucleotides are TGTGCCAGCAGCCAAGGACAGAGCAGTAATACGCAGTATTTT. The chain couples TRBV7-3 to TRBJ2-3; D is perhaps TRBD1 (6 bases). The CDR3 contains 14 residues. V lost 5 bases and J lost 7, with 16 bases in between. In germline, CDR1 is SGHTA, CDR2 FQGTGA.

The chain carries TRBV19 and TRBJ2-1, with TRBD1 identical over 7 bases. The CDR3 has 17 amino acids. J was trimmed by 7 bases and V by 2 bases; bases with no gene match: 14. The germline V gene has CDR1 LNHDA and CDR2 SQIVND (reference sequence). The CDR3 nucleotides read TGTGCCAGTAGTATATCCCCCCGAAGGGGGCCCAGGAATGAGCAGTTCTTC. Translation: CASSISPRRGPRNEQFF.

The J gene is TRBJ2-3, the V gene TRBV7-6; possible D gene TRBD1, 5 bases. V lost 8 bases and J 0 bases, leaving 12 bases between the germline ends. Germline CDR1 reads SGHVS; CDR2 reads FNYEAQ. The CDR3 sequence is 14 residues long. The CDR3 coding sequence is TGTGCCAGCCAGGGAACTAAAAGCACAGATACGCAGTATTTT. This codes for CASQGTKSTDTQYF.

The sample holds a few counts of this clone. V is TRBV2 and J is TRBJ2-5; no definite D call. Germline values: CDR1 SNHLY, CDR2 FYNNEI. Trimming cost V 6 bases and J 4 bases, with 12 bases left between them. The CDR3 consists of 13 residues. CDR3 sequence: CASRMPVVETQYF. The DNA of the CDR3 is TGTGCCAGCAGGATGCCAGTGGTAGAGACCCAGTACTTC.

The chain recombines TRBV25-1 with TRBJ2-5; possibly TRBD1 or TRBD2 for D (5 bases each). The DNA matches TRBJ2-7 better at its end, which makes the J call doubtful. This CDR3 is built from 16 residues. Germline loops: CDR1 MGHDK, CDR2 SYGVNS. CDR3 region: CAAQSGTSSFAYEQYF. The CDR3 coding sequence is TGTGCCGCCCAATCAGGGACCTCCAGTTTTGCTTACGAGCAGTACTTC.

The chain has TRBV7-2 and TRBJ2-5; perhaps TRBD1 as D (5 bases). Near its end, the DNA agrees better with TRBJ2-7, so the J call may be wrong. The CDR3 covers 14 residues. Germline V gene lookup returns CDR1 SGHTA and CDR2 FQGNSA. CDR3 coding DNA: TGTGCCAGCAGCTTAAAGCAGGGTTTCCACGAGCAGTACTTC. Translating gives CASSLKQGFHEQYF.

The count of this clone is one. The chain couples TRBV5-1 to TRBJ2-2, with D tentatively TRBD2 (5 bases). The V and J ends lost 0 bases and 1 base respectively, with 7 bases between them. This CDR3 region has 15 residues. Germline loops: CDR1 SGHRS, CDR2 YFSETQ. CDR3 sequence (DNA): TGCGCCAGCAGCTTGGCGGGGAAGAACACCGGGGAGCTGTTTTTT. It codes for CASSLAGKNTGELFF.

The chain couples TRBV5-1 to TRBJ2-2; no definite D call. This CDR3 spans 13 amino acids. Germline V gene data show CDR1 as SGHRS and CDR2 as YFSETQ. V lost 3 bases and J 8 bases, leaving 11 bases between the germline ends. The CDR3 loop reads CASSSSFGGELFF. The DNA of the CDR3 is TGCGCCAGCAGCTCCAGTTTTGGGGGGGAGCTGTTTTTT.

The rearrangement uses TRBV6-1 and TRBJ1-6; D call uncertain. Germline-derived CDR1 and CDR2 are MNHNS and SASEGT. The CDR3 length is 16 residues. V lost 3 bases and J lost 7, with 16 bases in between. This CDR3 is CASSDIWGAVNSPLHF. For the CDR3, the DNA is TGTGCCAGCAGTGACATCTGGGGTGCGGTAAATTCACCCCTCCACTTT.

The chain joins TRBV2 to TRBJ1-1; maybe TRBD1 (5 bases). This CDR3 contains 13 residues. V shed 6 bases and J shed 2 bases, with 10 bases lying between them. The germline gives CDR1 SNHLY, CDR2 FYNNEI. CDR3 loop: CASRTTVNTEAFF. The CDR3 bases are TGTGCCAGCAGAACGACAGTTAACACTGAAGCTTTCTTT.

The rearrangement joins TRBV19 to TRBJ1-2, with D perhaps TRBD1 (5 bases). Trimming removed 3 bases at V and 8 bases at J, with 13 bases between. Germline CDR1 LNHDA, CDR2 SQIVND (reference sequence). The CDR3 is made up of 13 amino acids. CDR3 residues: CASSIDRGMGYTF. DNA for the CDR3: TGTGCCAGTAGTATCGACAGAGGGATGGGCTACACCTTC.

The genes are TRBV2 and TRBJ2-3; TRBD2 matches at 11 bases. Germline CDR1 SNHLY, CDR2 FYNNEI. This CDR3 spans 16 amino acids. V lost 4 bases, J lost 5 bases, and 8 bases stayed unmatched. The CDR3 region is CASSGLAGGRGDTQYF. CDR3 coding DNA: TGTGCCAGCAGTGGGCTAGCGGGGGGTAGGGGAGATACGCAGTATTTT.

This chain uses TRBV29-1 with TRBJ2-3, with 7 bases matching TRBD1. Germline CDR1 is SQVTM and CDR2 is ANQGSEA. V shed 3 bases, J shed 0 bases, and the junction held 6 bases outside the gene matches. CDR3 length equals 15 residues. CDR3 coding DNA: TGCAGCGTTGACATTTTGGGACAGAGCACAGATACGCAGTATTTT. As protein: CSVDILGQSTDTQYF.

CDR3: CASSLTGGNYGYTF. In nucleotides, the CDR3 is TGTGCCAGCAGCCTGACAGGGGGTAACTATGGCTACACCTTC. The J gene is TRBJ1-2, the V gene TRBV16, with 9 bases fitting TRBD1. There are 14 residues in the CDR3. Germline CDR1 KGHSY, CDR2 FQNENV. The V segment lost 4 bases and the J segment 1 base; nucleotides outside the gene matches: 1.

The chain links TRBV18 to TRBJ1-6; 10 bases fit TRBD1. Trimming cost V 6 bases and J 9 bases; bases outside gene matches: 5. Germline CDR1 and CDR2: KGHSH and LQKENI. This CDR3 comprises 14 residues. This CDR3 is CASSPGTGASPLHF. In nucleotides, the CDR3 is TGTGCCAGCTCCCCCGGGACAGGGGCTTCACCCCTCCACTTT.

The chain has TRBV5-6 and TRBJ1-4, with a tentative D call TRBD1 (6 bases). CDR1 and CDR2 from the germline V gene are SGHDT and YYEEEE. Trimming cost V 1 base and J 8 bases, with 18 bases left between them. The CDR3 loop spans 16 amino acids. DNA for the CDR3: TGTGCCAGCAGCTTGATATACCCAGGGGCAAGAGAAAAACTGTTTTTT. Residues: CASSLIYPGAREKLFF.

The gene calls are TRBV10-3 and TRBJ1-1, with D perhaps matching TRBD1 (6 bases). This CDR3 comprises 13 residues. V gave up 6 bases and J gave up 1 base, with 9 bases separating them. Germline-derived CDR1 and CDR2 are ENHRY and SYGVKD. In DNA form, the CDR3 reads TGTGCCATCAGCTGGGGGCCGAACACTGAAGCTTTCTTT. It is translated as CAISWGPNTEAFF.